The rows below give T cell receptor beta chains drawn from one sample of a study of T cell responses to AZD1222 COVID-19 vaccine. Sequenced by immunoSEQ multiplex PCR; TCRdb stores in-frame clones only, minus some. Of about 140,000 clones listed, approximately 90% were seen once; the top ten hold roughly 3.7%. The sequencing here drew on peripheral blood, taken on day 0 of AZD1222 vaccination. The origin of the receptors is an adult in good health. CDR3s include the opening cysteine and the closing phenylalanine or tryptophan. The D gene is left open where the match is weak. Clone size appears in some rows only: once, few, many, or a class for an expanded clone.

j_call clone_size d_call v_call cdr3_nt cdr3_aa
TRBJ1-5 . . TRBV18 TGTGCCAGCTCACAAGGAACGGAGAGACAGCCCCAGCATTTT CASSQGTERQPQHF
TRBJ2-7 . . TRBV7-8 TGTGCCAGCAGCTTACCGACCCTAAACGAGCAGTACTTC CASSLPTLNEQYF
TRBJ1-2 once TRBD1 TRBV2 TGTGCCAGCAGTGGTCAGGGGGGCCCCTATGGCTACACCTTC CASSGQGGPYGYTF
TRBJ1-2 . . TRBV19 TGTGCCAGTCAGACCCAGACAGGACTCTATGGCTACACCTTC CASQTQTGLYGYTF
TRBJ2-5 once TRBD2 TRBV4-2 TGTGCCAGCAGCCAAGACGGGGCTAGCGGGGGCAGGGACCAAGAGACCCAGTACTTC CASSQDGASGGRDQETQYF
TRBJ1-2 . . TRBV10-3 TGTGCCATCAGTGACCCCGGGACCACGACCTATGGCTACACCTTC CAISDPGTTTYGYTF
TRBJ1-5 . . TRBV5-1 TGCGCCAGCAGCTTGGCCCAGGGTGGGCAGCCCCAGCATTTT CASSLAQGGQPQHF
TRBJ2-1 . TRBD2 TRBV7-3 TGTGCCAGCAGCTTAGTCCCGGGAGGGGGGAATGAGCAGTTCTTC CASSLVPGGGNEQFF
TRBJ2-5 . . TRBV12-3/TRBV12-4 TGTGCCAGCACCCTAGGGGGGTGGGAGACCCAGTACTTC CASTLGGWETQYF
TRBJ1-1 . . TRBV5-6 TGTGCCAGCAGCTTGAGAGGCGTAAACACTGAAGCTTTCTTT CASSLRGVNTEAFF
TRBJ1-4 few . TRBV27 TGTGCCAGCAGTAGGGGGAGGGTCGAAAAACTGTTTTTT CASSRGRVEKLFF
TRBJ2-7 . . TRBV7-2 TGTGCCAGCAGCTTAGCCCCTGGAAGGGGCGAGCAGTACTTC CASSLAPGRGEQYF
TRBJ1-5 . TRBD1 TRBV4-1 TGCGCCAGCAGCCCGCAGGATGGGGACAGCTCCCAGCCCCAGCATTTT CASSPQDGDSSQPQHF
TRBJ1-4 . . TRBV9 TGTGCCAGCAGCGCACCCGTAGGCCGGGACATAGCCGAAAAACTGTTTTTT CASSAPVGRDIAEKLFF
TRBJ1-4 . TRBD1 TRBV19 TGTGCCAGTAGTCCGCACAGGGGAGAGGATGAAAAACTGTTTTTT CASSPHRGEDEKLFF
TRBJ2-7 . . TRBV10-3 TGTGCCATCAGACCTAGCGACCCTACCTACGAGCAGTACTTC CAIRPSDPTYEQYF
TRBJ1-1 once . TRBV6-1 TGTGCCAGCAGTGAAGTATCCAGCGAAGCTTTCTTT CASSEVSSEAFF
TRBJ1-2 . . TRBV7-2 TGTGCCAGCACCCAAAGATATGGCTACACCTTC CASTQRYGYTF
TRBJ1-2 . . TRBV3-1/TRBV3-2 TGTGCCAGCAGCCAAGTAGGGAGCGTCTATGGCTACACCTTC CASSQVGSVYGYTF
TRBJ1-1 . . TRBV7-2 TGTGCCAGCAGCTCGAGACGGTTAAGCACTGAAGCTTTCTTT CASSSRRLSTEAFF
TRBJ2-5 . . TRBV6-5 TGTGCCAGCAGTTACTCCTCGGTTGAAGAGACCCAGTACTTC CASSYSSVEETQYF
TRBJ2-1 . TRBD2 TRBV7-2 TGTGCCAGCAGCTTAGTGGGGACTAGCGGGAGGACCTCGGTCCATGAGCAGTTCTTC CASSLVGTSGRTSVHEQFF
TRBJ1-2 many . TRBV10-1 TGCGCCAGCAGTGAGTCGACACAGGGTGTTAGCTACACCTTC CASSESTQGVSYTF
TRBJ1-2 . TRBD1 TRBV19 TGTGCCAGTACCACGACAGGGGATGGAAGGTCGGGCTACACCTTC CASTTTGDGRSGYTF
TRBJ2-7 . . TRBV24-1 TGTGCCACCAGTGATTGGGGGGACGACTACGAGCAGTACTTC CATSDWGDDYEQYF
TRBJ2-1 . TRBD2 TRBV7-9 TGTGCCAGCAGCCCCCACACTAGCGGCATCAATGAGCAGTTCTTC CASSPHTSGINEQFF
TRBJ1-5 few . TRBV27 TGTGCCAGCAGTTTGGGCAGCAATCAGCCCCAGCATTTT CASSLGSNQPQHF
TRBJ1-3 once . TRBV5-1 TGCGCCAGCAGCTTGGACGGGAGGGTAGCAAACACCATATATTTT CASSLDGRVANTIYF
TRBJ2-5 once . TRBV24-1 TGTGCCACCAGTGATCCGCGCTTACAAGAGACCCAGTACTTC CATSDPRLQETQYF
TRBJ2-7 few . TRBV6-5 TGTGCCAGCACCCTGGAGGGGTATGGGTCCTACGAGCAGTACTTC CASTLEGYGSYEQYF
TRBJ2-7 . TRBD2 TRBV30 TGTGCCTGGAGCAGCGGGAGGGGCATCCACGAGCAGTACTTC CAWSSGRGIHEQYF
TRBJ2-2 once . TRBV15 TGTGCCACCAGCGGGGGGGCGTCGGAGTACACCGGGGAGCTGTTTTTT CATSGGASEYTGELFF
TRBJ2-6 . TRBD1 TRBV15 TGTGCCACCAGCAGCCCCGGGACAGGGCTCTCTGGGGCCAACGTCCTGACTTTC CATSSPGTGLSGANVLTF
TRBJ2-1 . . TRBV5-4 TGTGCCAGCAGCTCGTCCGACTATGAGCAGTTCTTC CASSSSDYEQFF
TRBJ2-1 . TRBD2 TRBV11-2 TGTGCCAGCAGCTTAGGGACTAGCCTCTCCAATGAGCAGTTCTTC CASSLGTSLSNEQFF
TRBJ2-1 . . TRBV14 TGTGCCAGCAGCCAGATTTATGGGGCAACTGAGCAGTTCTTC CASSQIYGATEQFF
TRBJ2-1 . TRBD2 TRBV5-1 TGCGCCAGCAGCCCGGGACTAGTCAGCAATGAGCAGTTCTTC CASSPGLVSNEQFF
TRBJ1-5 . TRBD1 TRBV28 TGTGCCAGCAGTTTTACAGGGGGCGGGCAGCCCCAGCATTTT CASSFTGGGQPQHF
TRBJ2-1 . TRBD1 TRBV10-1 TGCGCCAGCAGTGAGACGGGACAGATTCTTGAGCAGTTCTTC CASSETGQILEQFF
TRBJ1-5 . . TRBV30 TGTGCCTGGAGTGCCCTTGACAGAGACAATCAGCCCCAGCATTTT CAWSALDRDNQPQHF
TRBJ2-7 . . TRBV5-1 TGCGCCAGCAGCTTGGCAGGACGCACCTACGAGCAGTACTTC CASSLAGRTYEQYF
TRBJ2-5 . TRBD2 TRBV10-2 TGCGCCAGCAACTCCGGGACTAGCGGGATAAAGGAGGAGACCCAGTACTTC CASNSGTSGIKEETQYF
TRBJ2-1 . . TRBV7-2 TGTGCCGGGCCTTGTGCCCCCTGGCACAATGAGCAGTTCTTC CAGPCAPWHNEQFF
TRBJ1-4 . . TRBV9 TGTGCCAGCAGCTCTAATGCCGGGGCAACTAATGAAAAACTGTTTTTT CASSSNAGATNEKLFF
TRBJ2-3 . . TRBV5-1 TGCGCCAGCCAACTAGGGGCCCGGGGCACAGATACGCAGTATTTT CASQLGARGTDTQYF
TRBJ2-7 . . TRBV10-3 TGTGCCATCAGTGAGGAGTCGGGAACGGGCGAGCAGTACTTC CAISEESGTGEQYF
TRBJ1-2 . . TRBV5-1 TGCGCCAGCAAGGGGAACAGGCAAGTCGGCTATGGCTACACCTTC CASKGNRQVGYGYTF
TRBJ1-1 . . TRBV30 TGTGGGGGTGACAGAGGCACTGAAGCTTTCTTT CGGDRGTEAFF
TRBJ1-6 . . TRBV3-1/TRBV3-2 TGTGCCAGCAGCCAAGGGGACTCCAGCGGTGGTCCCCTCCACTTT CASSQGDSSGGPLHF
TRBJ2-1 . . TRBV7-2 TGTGCCAGCAGCTTAACAGGTATCTCCTACAATGAGCAGTTCTTC CASSLTGISYNEQFF
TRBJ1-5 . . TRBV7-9 TGTGCCAGCAGCTTAGCAGGTAGTCAGCCCCAGCATTTT CASSLAGSQPQHF
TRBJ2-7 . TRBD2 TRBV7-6 TGTGCCAGCAGCCCCGGGACTAGCGGGCCCTACGAGCAGTACTTC CASSPGTSGPYEQYF
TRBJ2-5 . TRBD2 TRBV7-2 TGTGCCAGCGGGCTAGCGGGCCAAGAGACCCAGTACTTC CASGLAGQETQYF
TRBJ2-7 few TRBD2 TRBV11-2 TGTGCCAGCACGGGACTAGCGGGAGGGCGGGAGTCCTACGAGCAGTACTTC CASTGLAGGRESYEQYF
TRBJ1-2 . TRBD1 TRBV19 TGTGCCAGTAGTATAGGAACAGGGGGCTATGGCTACACCTTC CASSIGTGGYGYTF
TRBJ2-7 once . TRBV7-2 TGTGCCAGCAGCCATCTAGCGATCTACGAGCAGTACTTC CASSHLAIYEQYF